This entry lists 20 T cell receptor beta chains sequenced from one sample in a study of T cell repertoires in cytomegalovirus infection. TCRdb reprocessed the reads with MiXCR, giving one entry per CDR3 protein. The table records about 330,000 distinct CDR3 sequences, just under 35% of them present only once. These TCRs' antigens remain unknown. The source was cultured PBMCs, collected from culture after CMV antigen stimulation. These receptor sequences come from a human donor in good health (CMV status not recorded). Some clones in this sample may be carry-over from other donors' samples.

The V call is TRBV7-2, the J call TRBJ2-3; perhaps TRBD2 as D (6 bases). The CDR3 length is 15 residues. With 3 bases removed from V and 0 bases from J, the gap between germline ends came to 10 bases. Germline CDR1 SGHTA, CDR2 FQGNSA. CDR3 DNA sequence: TGTGCCAGCAGCTTTCGGAGCGGGAGCACAGATACGCAGTATTTT. Translated: CASSFRSGSTDTQYF.

The CDR3 DNA is TGTGCCAGCAGTTACTCGCACAGGGGGGTCCCCTACGAGCAGTACTTC. It encodes CASSYSHRGVPYEQYF. The chain combines TRBV6-5 with TRBJ2-7; 8 positions match TRBD1. After removal of 0 bases from V and 2 bases from J, the junction contained 6 bases not matched to a gene. This CDR3 has 16 amino acids. Germline CDR1 and CDR2: MNHEY and SVGAGI.

The CDR3 nucleotides read TGTGCCAGCAGCTTAGCTCTAGCGGATAACAATGAGCAGTTCTTC. This sequence encodes CASSLALADNNEQFF. V usage is TRBV7-2 and J usage is TRBJ2-1; 7 bases agree with TRBD2. Germline CDR1 reads SGHTA; CDR2 reads FQGNSA. V lost 0 bases and J lost 5; bases outside the gene matches: 4. The CDR3 length is 15 residues.

This clonotype was seen a handful of times. The chain recombines TRBV10-3 with TRBJ2-7; 8 bases match TRBD1. The J segment lost 3 bases and the V segment lost 6 bases, leaving 4 bases of the junction unmatched. This CDR3 has 13 residues. CDR1 is ENHRY, CDR2 SYGVKD, per germline. The CDR3 region is CAIRAGGGYEQYF. For the CDR3, the DNA is TGTGCCATCAGGGCAGGGGGCGGCTACGAGCAGTACTTC.

The chain couples TRBV6-2 or TRBV6-3 to TRBJ2-1; 10 bases align to TRBD2. Germline V gene lookup returns CDR1 MNHEY and CDR2 SVGEGT. The CDR3 length is 13 residues. The junction had 5 bases not matched to a gene; V was cut back by 11 bases and J by 4 bases. The CDR3 protein is CAGGLADYNEQFF. The CDR3 DNA follows: TGTGCCGGAGGACTAGCGGATTACAATGAGCAGTTCTTC.

The J gene is TRBJ2-3, the V gene TRBV12-3 or TRBV12-4; weak D call: TRBD1 (6 bases). This CDR3 contains 15 residues. Trimming shortened V by 9 bases and J by 0 bases, and 16 bases separated the two germline ends. The CDR3 coding sequence is TGTGCCAGTCTTACGACAGGCTCGAGCACAGATACGCAGTATTTT. Its protein is CASLTTGSSTDTQYF.

This chain joins TRBV19 and TRBJ2-1, with 16 positions matching TRBD2. CDR3 length: 19 residues. The V and J ends lost 9 bases and 5 bases, in that order; junction bases with no gene match: 16. Germline V CDR1 and CDR2: LNHDA, SQIVND (reference sequence). The CDR3 loop is CASGQLGTSGRAYDNEQFF. The CDR3, as DNA: TGTGCCAGCGGACAGCTAGGGACTAGCGGGAGGGCTTACGACAATGAGCAGTTCTTC.

The chain combines TRBV12-3 or TRBV12-4 with TRBJ1-5; D is unclear. The CDR3 length is 15 residues. Trimming took 6 bases from V and 0 from J, leaving 12 bases between them. CDR3 in amino acids: CASRISADSNQPQHF. DNA for the CDR3: TGTGCCAGCAGAATTTCAGCCGATAGCAATCAGCCCCAGCATTTT.

The table lists this clonotype with a few counts. The chain recombines TRBV27 with TRBJ1-5, with 7 nucleotides matching TRBD1. CDR1 MNHEY and CDR2 SMNVEV come from the germline V gene (reference sequence). With V trimmed by 4 bases and J by 3 bases, 6 bases remained unmatched. The CDR3 contains 15 residues. CDR3 sequence (DNA): TGTGCCAGCAGTTCCGCCGGGACAGTCAATCAGCCCCAGCATTTT. Protein product: CASSSAGTVNQPQHF.

The gene calls are TRBV4-3 and TRBJ2-2; D is undetermined. The germline V gene has CDR1 LGHNA and CDR2 YSLEER. Trimming left V 0 bases short and J 5 bases short, with 7 bases between. The CDR3 runs to 14 residues. CDR3 in DNA: TGCGCCAGCAGCCAAGATTGGAGAACCGGGGAGCTGTTTTTT. Amino acid sequence: CASSQDWRTGELFF.

This chain links TRBV18 with TRBJ2-3; a weak D match, TRBD1 (6 bases). Trimming pared 0 bases from V and 4 bases from J, leaving 14 bases between. The CDR3 length is 16 residues. Per germline, CDR1 KGHSH and CDR2 LQKENI. CDR3 in DNA: TGTGCCAGCTCACCACCGGTATCCAGGGGCCCAGATACGCAGTATTTT. It yields the protein CASSPPVSRGPDTQYF.

This clonotype occurred many times. The chain joins TRBV28 to TRBJ2-1; D call uncertain. The V gene's germline CDR1 is MDHEN and CDR2 SYDVKM. V lost 5 bases, J lost 7 bases, and 18 bases lay in between. The CDR3 covers 15 residues. This CDR3 reads CASSPTPRTVNEQFF. For the CDR3, the DNA is TGTGCCAGCAGTCCGACACCTCGGACGGTAAATGAGCAGTTCTTC. Combining the CDR3 with reference TRBV28 and TRBJ2-1 gives the whole variable domain DVKVTQSSRYLVKRTGEKVFLECVQDMDHENMFWYRQDPGLGLRLIYFSYDVKMKEKGDIPEGYSVSREKKERFSLILESASTNQTSMYLCASSPTPRTVNEQFFGPGTRLTVL.

This clonotype has only one observation. The V and J genes are TRBV6-6 and TRBJ2-2, with 10 bases that match TRBD2. CDR3 size: 19 residues. Germline CDR1 MNHNY, CDR2 SVGAGI (reference sequence). The trim removed 5 bases at V and 4 bases at J, leaving 16 bases unmatched. In DNA, the CDR3 is TGTGCCAGCAGTCCTCCCCCTGGGGTAGCGGGAGGATTCACCGGGGAGCTGTTTTTT. Its protein is CASSPPPGVAGGFTGELFF.

The V and J genes are TRBV29-1 and TRBJ2-6; D remains unclear. V was clipped by 4 bases and J by 3 bases, with 7 bases between them. Germline V gene sequence: CDR1 SQVTM, CDR2 ANQGSEA. This CDR3 comprises 13 residues. CDR3 nucleotide sequence: TGCAGCGTTGTAGTACTTGGGGCCAACGTCCTGACTTTC. Encoded protein: CSVVVLGANVLTF. The full variable domain, in which reference TRBV29-1 and TRBJ2-6 provide the parts outside the CDR3, is SAVISQKPSRDICQRGTSLTIQCQVDSQVTMMFWYRQQPGQSLTLIATANQGSEATYESGFVIDKFPISRPNLTFSTLTVSNMSPEDSSIYLCSVVVLGANVLTFGAGSRLTVL.

The rearrangement links TRBV7-9 to TRBJ1-1; no clear D. Germline lookup yields CDR1 SEHNR and CDR2 FQNEAQ (reference sequence). There are 12 residues in the CDR3. The germline V and J ends were trimmed by 5 bases and 4 bases, with 8 bases remaining between them. For the CDR3, the DNA is TGTGCCAGCAGCCATGGTGGCACTGAAGCTTTCTTT. Translation: CASSHGGTEAFF.

CDR3 residues: CASSAGRYSNQPQHF. In nucleotides, the CDR3 is TGTGCCAGCAGTGCGGGCAGATATAGCAATCAGCCCCAGCATTTT. This chain links TRBV6-5 with TRBJ1-5; D not certain. V was clipped by 5 bases and J by 0 bases, with 11 bases between them. Germline V gene data show CDR1 as MNHEY and CDR2 as SVGAGI. This CDR3 region has 15 residues.

This clonotype has only a few counts. The chain links TRBV12-3 or TRBV12-4 to TRBJ1-4; tentatively, D is TRBD1 (6 bases). Trimming removed 5 bases from V and 8 bases from J, with 18 bases in between. The CDR3 has 15 residues. The CDR3 nucleotides read TGTGCCAGCAGTACCCGCCTACAGGGCGGCGAAAAACTGTTTTTT. Protein sequence: CASSTRLQGGEKLFF.

The chain uses TRBV7-9 and TRBJ1-4; D is ambiguous. Trimming removed 5 bases from V and 7 bases from J, with 14 bases in between. This CDR3 spans 14 amino acids. Germline CDR1 and CDR2: SEHNR and FQNEAQ (reference sequence). The CDR3: CASSPSTPAEKLFF. For the CDR3, the DNA is TGTGCCAGCAGCCCATCTACCCCGGCTGAAAAACTGTTTTTT.

The chain employs TRBV5-4 and TRBJ2-3; TRBD2 aligns across 11 bases. CDR3 length: 16 amino acids. V shed 4 bases and J 2 bases; nucleotides not matched to a gene: 6. Germline CDR1 and CDR2: SGHNT and YYREEE (reference sequence). CDR3 bases: TGTGCCAGCAGCCGCTTAGCGGGAGGGCTCACAGATACGCAGTATTTT. This codes for CASSRLAGGLTDTQYF.

V is TRBV4-2 and J is TRBJ1-4; 11 nucleotides line up with TRBD1. CDR1 and CDR2 (germline): LGHNA, YNFKEQ. The CDR3 runs 17 residues. After removal of 1 base from V and 8 bases from J, the junction contained 9 bases not matched to a gene. The CDR3 nucleotides are TGTGCCAGCAGCCAAGGGGCTTGGACAGGGGGCGCAGAAAAACTGTTTTTT. Translating gives CASSQGAWTGGAEKLFF.